The clone carrying this T cell receptor (beta chain) was seen a single time. This entry is derived from a study of T-cell reconstitution after alpha-beta-depleted transplantation in children. Library preparation (for TCRbeta) was performed with unique molecular identifiers. TCRdb re-called the PCR reads with MiXCR, one entry per CDR3 protein. Here the sample spans roughly 300,000 distinct CDR3 sequences, 10% being singletons. The starting material was PBMCs from the stem cell graft donor, obtained from the stem cell graft. This TCR was recovered from a human donor who donated a stem cell graft to a child with acute lymphoblastic leukemia.

CDR3 nucleotides: TGCAGTGCGCGCGGGACTAGCGGGATGGACTACGAGCAGTACTTC. Encoded protein: CSARGTSGMDYEQYF. The genes are TRBV20-1 and TRBJ2-7; TRBD2 agrees at 13 bases. Germline V lookup: CDR1 DFQATT, CDR2 SNEGSKA (reference sequence). V lost 6 bases, J lost 3 bases, and 8 bases stayed unmatched. The length of the CDR3 is 15 residues.